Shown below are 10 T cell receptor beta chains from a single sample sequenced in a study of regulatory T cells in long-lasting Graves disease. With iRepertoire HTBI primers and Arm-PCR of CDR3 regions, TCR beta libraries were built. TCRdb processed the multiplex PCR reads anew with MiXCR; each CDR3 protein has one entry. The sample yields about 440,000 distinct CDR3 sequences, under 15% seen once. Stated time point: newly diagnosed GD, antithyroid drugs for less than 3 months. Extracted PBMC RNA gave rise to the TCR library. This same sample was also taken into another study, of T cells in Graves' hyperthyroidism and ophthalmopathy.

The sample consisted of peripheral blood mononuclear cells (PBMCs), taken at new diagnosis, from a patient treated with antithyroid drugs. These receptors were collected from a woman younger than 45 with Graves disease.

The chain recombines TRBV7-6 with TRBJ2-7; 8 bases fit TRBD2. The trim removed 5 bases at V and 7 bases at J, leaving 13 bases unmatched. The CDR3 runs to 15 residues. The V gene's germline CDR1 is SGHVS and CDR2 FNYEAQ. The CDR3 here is CASSAQSSGSSEQYF. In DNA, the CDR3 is TGTGCCAGCAGCGCCCAGTCCAGCGGGAGCTCGGAGCAGTACTTC.

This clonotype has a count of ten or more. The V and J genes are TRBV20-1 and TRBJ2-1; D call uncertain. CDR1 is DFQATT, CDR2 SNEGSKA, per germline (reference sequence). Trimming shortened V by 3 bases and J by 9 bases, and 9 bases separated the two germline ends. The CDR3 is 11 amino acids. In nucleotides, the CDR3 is TGCAGTGCTAGCGGGCTCAGTGAGCAGTTCTTC. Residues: CSASGLSEQFF.

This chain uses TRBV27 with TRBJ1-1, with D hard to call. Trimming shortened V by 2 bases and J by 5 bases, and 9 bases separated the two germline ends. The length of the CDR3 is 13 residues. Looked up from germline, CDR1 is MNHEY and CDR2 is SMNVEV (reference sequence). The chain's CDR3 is CASSLVYGTEAFF. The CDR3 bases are TGTGCCAGCAGTTTAGTGTATGGAACTGAAGCTTTCTTT.

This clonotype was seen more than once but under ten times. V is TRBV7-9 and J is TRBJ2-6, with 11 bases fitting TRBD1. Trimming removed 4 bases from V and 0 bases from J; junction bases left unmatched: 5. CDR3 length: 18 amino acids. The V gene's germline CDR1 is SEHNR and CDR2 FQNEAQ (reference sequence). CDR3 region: CASSSAGTGGSGANVLTF. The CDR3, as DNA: TGTGCCAGCAGCTCCGCCGGGACAGGGGGCTCTGGGGCCAACGTCCTGACTTTC. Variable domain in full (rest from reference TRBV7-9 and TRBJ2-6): DTGVSQNPRHKITKRGQNVTFRCDPISEHNRLYWYRQTLGQGPEFLTYFQNEAQLEKSRLLSDRFSAERPKGSFSTLEIQRTEQGDSAMYLCASSSAGTGGSGANVLTFGAGSRLTVL.

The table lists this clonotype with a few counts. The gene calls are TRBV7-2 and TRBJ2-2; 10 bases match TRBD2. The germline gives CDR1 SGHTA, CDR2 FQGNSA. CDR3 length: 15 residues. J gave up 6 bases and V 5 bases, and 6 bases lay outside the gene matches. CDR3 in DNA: TGTGCCAGCAGCCCTAGCGGGAGTAGCCCCGGGGAGCTGTTTTTT. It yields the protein CASSPSGSSPGELFF. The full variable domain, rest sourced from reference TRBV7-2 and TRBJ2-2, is GAGVSQSPSNKVTEKGKDVELRCDPISGHTALYWYRQSLGQGLEFLIYFQGNSAPDKSGLPSDRFSAERTGGSVSTLTIQRTQQEDSAVYLCASSPSGSSPGELFFGEGSRLTVL.

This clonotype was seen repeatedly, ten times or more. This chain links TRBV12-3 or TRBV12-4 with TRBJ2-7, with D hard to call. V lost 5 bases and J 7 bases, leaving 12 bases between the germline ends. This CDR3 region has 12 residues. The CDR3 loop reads CASSPPTDEQYF. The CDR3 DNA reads TGTGCCAGCAGTCCCCCGACTGATGAGCAGTACTTC.

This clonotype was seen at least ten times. The CDR3 nucleotides read TGTGCCAGCAACCGGGACCACGACAATGAGCAGTTCTTC. It translates to CASNRDHDNEQFF. The rearrangement uses TRBV2 and TRBJ2-1; D is tentatively TRBD1 or TRBD2 (5 bases each). Germline loops: CDR1 SNHLY, CDR2 FYNNEI. The V end was cut by 7 bases, the J end by 5 bases, with 12 bases between. The CDR3 consists of 13 residues.

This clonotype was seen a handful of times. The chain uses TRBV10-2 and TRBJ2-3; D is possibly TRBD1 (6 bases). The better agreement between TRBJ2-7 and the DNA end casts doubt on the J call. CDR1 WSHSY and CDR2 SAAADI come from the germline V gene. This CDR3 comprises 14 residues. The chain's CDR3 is CASTGTPGLMEQYF. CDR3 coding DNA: TGCGCCAGCACCGGGACACCGGGTTTGATGGAGCAGTACTTC.

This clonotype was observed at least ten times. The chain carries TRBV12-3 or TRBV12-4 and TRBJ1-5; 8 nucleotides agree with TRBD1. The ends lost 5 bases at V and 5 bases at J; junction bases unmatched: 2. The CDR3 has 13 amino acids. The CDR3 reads CASSPTGDQPQHF. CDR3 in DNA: TGTGCCAGCAGTCCGACAGGGGATCAGCCCCAGCATTTT.

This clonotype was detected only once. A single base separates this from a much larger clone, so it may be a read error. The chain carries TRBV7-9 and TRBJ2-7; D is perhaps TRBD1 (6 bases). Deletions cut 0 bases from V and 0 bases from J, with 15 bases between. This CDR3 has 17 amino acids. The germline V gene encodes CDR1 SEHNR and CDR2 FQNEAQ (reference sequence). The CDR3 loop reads CASSLATGLRDSYEQYF. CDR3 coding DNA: TGTGCCAGCAGCTTAGCTACAGGGTTAAGGGACTCCTACGAGCAGTACTTC.